This T cell receptor (beta chain) was found in a study of cytomegalovirus exposure and HLA in healthy donors. Regarding the study as a whole: In most subjects, TCR beta sequences reportedly gave accurate predictions of HLA-A and HLA-B alleles. Within an earlier analysis, most TCR beta V segments proved productive either about 90% or about 30% of the time. Later analysis suggested most CMV-associated TCR beta chains were HLA-restricted. One variant, a missense change in DCLRE1C, was linked in a later analysis to TCR beta V- and J-gene trimming.

V was trimmed by 4 bases and J by 3 bases, leaving 10 bases between them. CDR1 KGHSH and CDR2 LQKENI come from the germline V gene. The CDR3 loop spans 13 amino acids. The study ran its PCR with 60 Vbeta and 13 Jbeta primers. The protocol was immunoSEQ multiplex PCR, while the TCRdb copy is restricted to in-frame clones and leaves out a portion. Among 75,000 to 90,000 clones, less than 80% were seen once, and the ten largest hold around 15%. As to this clone: Its specificity is not known.

The clonotype originates from a human donor in good health. The sample consisted of PBMCs. The chain employs TRBV18 and TRBJ2-7; possibly TRBD1 for D (6 bases). CDR3 sequence reads: CASSLTQGYEQYF. The CDR3 DNA follows: TGTGCCAGCTCACTTACACAGGGCTACGAGCAGTACTTC.